This entry features one TCR beta chain sequence. The sample is drawn from a study of blood T cell repertoires in COVID-19. The overall study: The United States, Italy and Spain were the sources of the acute and convalescent COVID-19 samples. T cells, B-cell-depleted T cells, or PBMCs supplied cDNA or gDNA.

V gave up 2 bases and J gave up 9 bases; unmatched junction bases: 6. This CDR3 is 13 amino acids long. Germline assignment: CDR1 SQVTM and CDR2 ANQGSEA. As handled by the study authors: Reference gene primer amplification gave nucleated cell count estimates. The data were produced by immunoSEQ multiplex PCR, yet TCRdb's version contains in-frame clones alone and is incomplete. The V and J calls and clone size were taken over from that table, and D and trimming were inferred from the DNA. This table holds 120,000 to 150,000 clones, around 76% found once. The TCR comes from a man in his sixties with acute or convalescent COVID-19. Sequenced sample: peripheral blood. V usage is TRBV29-1 and J usage is TRBJ2-1, with 8 bases lining up with TRBD2. The CDR3: CSVEYSAGGEQFF. CDR3 DNA: TGCAGCGTTGAATATAGCGCGGGGGGTGAGCAGTTCTTC.